Below, 14 T cell receptor beta chains from the same sample are listed, as sequenced in a study of blood T cell repertoires in COVID-19. Profiled with immunoSEQ multiplex PCR; TCRdb holds only in-frame clones, not every one. This table holds approximately 320,000 clones, 70% to 90% found once. The sequenced sample was peripheral blood. Every receptor here comes from a human donor in a cohort sampled during active COVID-19.

The chain employs TRBV3-1 (or the pseudogene TRBV3-2) and TRBJ1-5; 10 bases align to TRBD1. V shed 4 bases and J 5 bases; nucleotides not matched to a gene: 2. CDR1 and CDR2 (germline): LGHDT, YNNKEL (reference sequence). This CDR3 comprises 14 residues. The CDR3, as DNA: TGTGCCAGCAGCCCGGGGACAGGGGATCAGCCCCAGCATTTT. Its translation is CASSPGTGDQPQHF.

The chain employs TRBV5-1 and TRBJ1-2; TRBD1 aligns across 7 bases. The germline V gene encodes CDR1 SGHRS and CDR2 YFSETQ. The length of the CDR3 is 13 residues. Germline trimming cut 3 bases from V and 4 bases from J; bases unmatched to any gene: 3. The CDR3, as DNA: TGCGCCAGCAGCTGGGACAGCCTCTATGGCTACACCTTC. Protein: CASSWDSLYGYTF.

The gene calls are TRBV19 and TRBJ1-1; D might be TRBD1 (6 bases). In germline, CDR1 is LNHDA, CDR2 SQIVND (reference sequence). This CDR3 region has 14 residues. The V end lost 5 bases, the J end lost 5 bases, and 15 bases lay between the germline ends. CDR3 protein: CASSGSTGKTEAFF. The CDR3 nucleotides are TGTGCCAGTAGTGGGTCTACAGGGAAAACTGAAGCTTTCTTT. The complete variable domain, with remaining parts taken from reference TRBV19 and TRBJ1-1, reads DGGITQSPKYLFRKEGQNVTLSCEQNLNHDAMYWYRQDPGQGLRLIYYSQIVNDFQKGDIAEGYSVSREKKESFPLTVTSAQKNPTAFYLCASSGSTGKTEAFFGQGTRLTVV.

The chain is built from TRBV10-3 and TRBJ1-6; 9 bases match TRBD1. Looked up from germline, CDR1 is ENHRY and CDR2 is SYGVKD. Trimming took 2 bases from V and 7 from J; bases not matched to a gene: 0. The CDR3 covers 14 residues. CDR3 in DNA: TGTGCCATCAGTGAGGGACAGGGGAATTCACCCCTCCACTTT. As protein: CAISEGQGNSPLHF.

This chain joins TRBV4-2 and TRBJ2-1, with D tentatively TRBD1 (6 bases). Trimming took off 0 bases at V and 9 bases at J, with 9 bases between the two ends. The CDR3 sequence is 13 residues long. Per the germline V gene, CDR1 is LGHNA and CDR2 is YNFKEQ. CDR3 coding DNA: TGTGCCAGCAGCCAAGATACAGGGACTGAGCAGTTCTTC. It translates to CASSQDTGTEQFF.

V gene TRBV9 combines with J gene TRBJ1-2, with unresolved D. The V gene's germline CDR1 is SGDLS and CDR2 YYNGEE. V shed 0 bases and J shed 8 bases, with 14 bases lying between them. The length of the CDR3 is 14 residues. CDR3 in amino acids: CASSVAPRDRGYTF. CDR3 nucleotide sequence: TGTGCCAGCAGCGTAGCTCCCCGGGATCGCGGCTACACCTTC.

This clone turned up a few times. The chain employs TRBV4-2 and TRBJ2-1; the match to TRBD2 covers 7 bases. Looked up from germline, CDR1 is LGHNA and CDR2 is YNFKEQ. Trimming cost V 5 bases and J 3 bases; bases outside gene matches: 16. The CDR3 is made up of 18 amino acids. The CDR3 loop reads CASSKLTSGTIGYNEQFF. CDR3 in DNA: TGTGCCAGCAGCAAACTGACGTCCGGGACTATCGGCTACAATGAGCAGTTCTTC.

This clone was observed a few times. This chain uses TRBV12-5 with TRBJ1-2; perhaps TRBD1 as D (5 bases). The germline CDR1 and CDR2 sequences are LGHNT and FRNRAP. The CDR3 runs to 11 residues. Trimming shortened V by 2 bases and J by 7 bases, and 5 bases separated the two germline ends. CDR3 nucleotide sequence: TGTGCTAGTGGTTTGCAGGGTGGCTACACCTTC. Encoded protein: CASGLQGGYTF.

In DNA form, the CDR3 reads TGTGCCTGGAGTGCCGTGACAGGGTATACTCAGCCCCAGCATTTT. Translated: CAWSAVTGYTQPQHF. The rearrangement joins TRBV30 to TRBJ1-5; 7 bases are shared with TRBD1. The V segment lost 1 base and the J segment 6 bases; nucleotides outside the gene matches: 9. The germline gives CDR1 GTSNPN, CDR2 SVGIG (reference sequence). This CDR3 is 15 amino acids long.

The chain is built from TRBV2 and TRBJ2-1; 13 bases are shared with TRBD2. This CDR3 spans 16 amino acids. Germline-derived CDR1 and CDR2 are SNHLY and FYNNEI. The junction had 11 bases not matched to a gene; V was cut back by 6 bases and J by 9 bases. In DNA, the CDR3 is TGTGCCAGCAGAGAGCAACTAGCGGGGGGGCCGGGTGAGCAGTTCTTC. Encoded protein: CASREQLAGGPGEQFF. Together with reference TRBV2 and TRBJ2-1, the CDR3 gives the full variable domain: EPEVTQTPSHQVTQMGQEVILRCVPISNHLYFYWYRQILGQKVEFLVSFYNNEISEKSEIFDDQFSVERPDGSNFTLKIRSTKLEDSAMYFCASREQLAGGPGEQFFGPGTRLTVL.

The J gene is TRBJ1-5, the V gene TRBV3-1 (or the pseudogene TRBV3-2), with TRBD1 matching over 7 bases. CDR3 length equals 14 residues. The ends lost 5 bases at V and 9 bases at J; junction bases unmatched: 10. Germline V lookup: CDR1 LGHDT, CDR2 YNNKEL (reference sequence). CDR3 bases: TGTGCCAGCAGCTCCGGACAGGCCCTTCTGCCCCAGCATTTT. It is translated as CASSSGQALLPQHF.

V is TRBV7-9 and J is TRBJ1-2; 12 bases are shared with TRBD1. CDR1 SEHNR and CDR2 FQNEAQ come from the germline V gene (reference sequence). The CDR3 runs 16 residues. V was clipped by 5 bases and J by 8 bases; unmatched bases: 12. Here the CDR3 DNA reads TGTGCCAGCAGCGTAAATCCGGGACAGGGGGCGGAAGGCTACACCTTC. It is translated as CASSVNPGQGAEGYTF.

The V call is TRBV7-9, the J call TRBJ1-1; no clear D. Germline V lookup: CDR1 SEHNR, CDR2 FQNEAQ (reference sequence). CDR3 length: 11 residues. V lost 5 bases, J lost 5 bases, and 6 bases lay in between. This chain's CDR3 is CASSPRTEAFF. In nucleotides, the CDR3 is TGTGCCAGCAGCCCCCGGACTGAAGCTTTCTTT.

V and J are TRBV5-4 and TRBJ2-3; 10 bases match TRBD2. The CDR3 is made up of 12 amino acids. From germline, CDR1 is SGHNT and CDR2 YYREEE (reference sequence). V was pared by 4 bases and J by 14 bases, with 7 bases of the junction left unmatched. CDR3 residues: CASSGSGGSRYF. CDR3 DNA sequence: TGTGCCAGCAGCGGTAGCGGGGGGTCTCGGTATTTT.